Below, 11 T cell receptor beta chains from the same sample are listed, as sequenced in a study of prognosis after radiotherapy for stage I lung cancer. TCR beta CDR3 was amplified from genomic DNA by two-round multiplex PCR. Gene-specific TRBV and TRBJ primers were used in PCR round one. TCRdb reprocessed the multiplex PCR reads via MiXCR and lists one record per CDR3 protein. This sample has 30,000 to 40,000 distinct CDR3 sequences, with around 22% found just once. The material sequenced was PBMCs, taken before or after stereotactic body radiation therapy (not recorded which). The receptors come from a donor aged 50 or older with non-small cell lung cancer.

This clonotype was detected many times. V and J are TRBV30 and TRBJ1-1; D may be TRBD1 (6 bases). Trimming shortened V by 5 bases and J by 8 bases, and 15 bases separated the two germline ends. The CDR3 is made up of 12 amino acids. The germline V gene encodes CDR1 GTSNPN and CDR2 SVGIG (reference sequence). In DNA form, the CDR3 reads TGTGCCTGGGCCCACCCGAGGGGGGAAGCTTTCTTT. Its translation is CAWAHPRGEAFF.

Regarding this clonotype: A single base separates this from a much larger clone, so it may be a read error. The rearrangement uses TRBV5-8 and TRBJ2-1; D tentatively reads TRBD1 or TRBD2 (5 bases each). The CDR3 consists of 13 residues. Trimming left V 3 bases short and J 7 bases short, with 11 bases between. Germline V gene lookup returns CDR1 SGHTS and CDR2 YDEGEE. The CDR3, as DNA: TGTGCCAGCAGCTGGGACGGGGTAAATGAGCAGTTCTTC. It translates to CASSWDGVNEQFF.

This clonotype occurred many times. The chain carries TRBV28 and TRBJ2-7; 7 bases match TRBD2. Germline V CDR1 and CDR2: MDHEN, SYDVKM. With V trimmed by 3 bases and J by 6 bases, 14 bases remained unmatched. The CDR3 totals 16 residues. The CDR3 coding sequence is TGTGCCAGCAGTTTTTATTTGGGTGGACTAGTAGGCGAGCAGTACTTC. As protein: CASSFYLGGLVGEQYF.

About this clonotype: A much larger clone lies a single base off, so this may be a read error. V is TRBV19 and J is TRBJ1-5; no clear D. Germline lookup yields CDR1 LNHDA and CDR2 SQIVND (reference sequence). This CDR3 has 13 residues. With 11 bases removed from V and 4 bases from J, the gap between germline ends came to 15 bases. The CDR3 region has the DNA TGTGCCGTCCACAGTGATCCTAATCAGCCCCAGCATTTT. It codes for CAVHSDPNQPQHF.

This clonotype was found many times. This chain uses TRBV20-1 with TRBJ1-4; D remains unclear. CDR1 and CDR2 (germline): DFQATT, SNEGSKA (reference sequence). CDR3 length: 11 residues. Trimming took off 4 bases at V and 8 bases at J, with 8 bases between the two ends. CDR3 protein: CSAKIDEKLFF. CDR3 nucleotides: TGCAGTGCTAAAATCGACGAAAAACTGTTTTTT.

This clonotype is medium-sized (0.01 to 0.1%) in the sample. This chain joins TRBV12-3 or TRBV12-4 and TRBJ2-1, with D possibly matching TRBD2 (5 bases). Between the trimmed V and J ends, which lost 8 bases and 4 bases, there was a span of 9 bases. The CDR3 totals 12 residues. Written as DNA, the CDR3 is TGTGCCAGCGAACTAGGTTACAATGAGCAGTTCTTC. Amino acid sequence: CASELGYNEQFF.

In its sample, this clonotype was seen many times. The chain is built from TRBV24-1 and TRBJ1-1; 9 bases match TRBD1. Trimming removed 0 bases from V and 11 bases from J; junction bases left unmatched: 3. Germline values: CDR1 KGHDR, CDR2 SFDVKD. The CDR3 covers 13 residues. The CDR3 coding sequence is TGTGCCACCAGTGATTTGGACAGGGGGTTCGCTTTCTTT. As protein: CATSDLDRGFAFF.

This clonotype has ten or more counts. This sequence joins TRBV19 and TRBJ2-7; D gene ambiguous. V was shortened by 3 bases and J by 2 bases, with 14 bases between the two germline ends. This CDR3 is built from 15 residues. CDR1 and CDR2 (germline): LNHDA, SQIVND (reference sequence). The CDR3 is CASSIEETPTYEQYF. For the CDR3, the DNA is TGTGCCAGTAGTATTGAAGAGACACCTACCTACGAGCAGTACTTC.

In this sample, this clonotype turned up many times. V usage is TRBV12-3 or TRBV12-4 and J usage is TRBJ1-2; D might be TRBD1 (5 bases). Trimming shortened V by 3 bases and J by 7 bases, and 12 bases separated the two germline ends. The CDR3 length is 13 residues. The CDR3 reads CASSFEGLSGYTF. CDR3 bases: TGTGCCAGCAGTTTCGAGGGGTTGAGTGGCTACACCTTC.

In this sample, this clonotype turned up many times. J is TRBJ2-7 and V is TRBV28; D possibly corresponds to TRBD2 (6 bases). In germline, CDR1 is MDHEN, CDR2 SYDVKM. The CDR3 is made up of 16 amino acids. V lost 3 bases to trimming and J lost 7 bases, with 22 bases between them. The CDR3 spells CASSLIPGAPGGEQYF. The CDR3 region has the DNA TGTGCCAGCAGTTTGATCCCCGGGGCCCCAGGAGGGGAGCAGTACTTC. The whole variable domain, remainder taken from reference TRBV28 and TRBJ2-7, is DVKVTQSSRYLVKRTGEKVFLECVQDMDHENMFWYRQDPGLGLRLIYFSYDVKMKEKGDIPEGYSVSREKKERFSLILESASTNQTSMYLCASSLIPGAPGGEQYFGPGTRLTVT.

The sample holds many counts of this clonotype. The chain couples TRBV19 to TRBJ2-4; 9 bases agree with TRBD1. The CDR3 runs to 16 residues. Unmatched junction bases numbered 3, after V lost 3 bases and J lost 0 bases. CDR1 is LNHDA and CDR2 is SQIVND in the germline V gene (reference sequence). CDR3 sequence reads: CASSMWTGAAKNIQYF. The CDR3 region has the DNA TGTGCCAGTAGTATGTGGACAGGGGCAGCCAAAAACATTCAGTACTTC.